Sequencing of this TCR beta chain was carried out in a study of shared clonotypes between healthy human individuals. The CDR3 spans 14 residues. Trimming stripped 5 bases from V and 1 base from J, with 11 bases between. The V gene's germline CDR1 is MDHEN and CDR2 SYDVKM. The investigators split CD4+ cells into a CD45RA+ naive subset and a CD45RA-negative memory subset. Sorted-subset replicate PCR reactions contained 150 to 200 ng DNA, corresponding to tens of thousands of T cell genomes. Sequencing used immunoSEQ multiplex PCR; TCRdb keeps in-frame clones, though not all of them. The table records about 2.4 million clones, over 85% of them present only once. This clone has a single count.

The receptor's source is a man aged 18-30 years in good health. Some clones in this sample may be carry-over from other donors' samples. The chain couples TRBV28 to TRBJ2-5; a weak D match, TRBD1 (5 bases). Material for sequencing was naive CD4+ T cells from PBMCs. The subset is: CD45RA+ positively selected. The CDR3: CASSLQGFQETQYF. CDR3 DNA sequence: TGTGCCAGCAGTCTTCAGGGATTCCAAGAGACCCAGTACTTC.